The sequence of this T cell receptor beta chain was determined in a study of shared clonotypes between healthy human individuals. Study summary: A couple of female and three male donors aged 18 to 49 were enrolled. The study, taken as a whole, reports: A handful of donors shared about 5% of their naive CD4 clonotypes.

This CDR3 contains 14 residues. Germline CDR1 and CDR2: LNHDA and SQIVND (reference sequence). With 7 bases removed from V and 2 bases from J, the gap between germline ends came to 12 bases. CD45RA+ naive and CD45RA-negative memory subsets were separated from CD4+ cells. Sequencing was performed with immunoSEQ multiplex PCR; in TCRdb, only in-frame clones are kept and a portion is missing. The table includes 2.3 million or so clones, approximately 93% detected once. Comment on this clone: Its antigen is currently unknown.

This chain connects TRBV19 to TRBJ1-5; D not certain. The clonotype originates from a young man in good health. Some clones in this sample may be carry-over from other donors' samples. The specimen was naive CD4+ T cells from PBMCs. As for subset: CD45RA+ positively selected. In DNA form, the CDR3 reads TGTGCCAGTACCCCGGATGGGGGCAATCAGCCCCAGCATTTT. Encoded protein: CASTPDGGNQPQHF.